This TCR beta chain was documented in a study of shared clonotypes between healthy human individuals. On this clone: Its antigen remains unidentified.

Study findings and constraints: Among donors, sharing of clonotypes was expected to be affected by sequencing depth. What rarefaction showed was incomplete sorted-subset sequencing despite large depth.

Germline-derived CDR1 and CDR2 are SEHNR and FQNEAQ (reference sequence). Trimming at V came to 0 bases and at J to 0 bases, leaving 2 bases not matched to a gene. This CDR3 spans 16 amino acids. Evenly divided among several immunoSEQ plates was the genomic DNA of each subset. Sequenced by immunoSEQ multiplex PCR; TCRdb stores in-frame clones only, minus some. The table records over a million clones, 70% to 80% of them present only once. The sequence was collected from a man younger than 30 in good health. Some clones in this sample may be carry-over from other donors' samples. The sequenced sample consisted of memory CD4+ T cells from PBMCs. This sample's subset: CD45RA-negative fraction. The rearrangement uses TRBV7-9 and TRBJ2-7; 10 nucleotides match TRBD2. This CDR3 reads CASSLAPSGSSYEQYF. The CDR3 nucleotides are TGTGCCAGCAGCTTAGCCCCTAGCGGGAGCTCCTACGAGCAGTACTTC.